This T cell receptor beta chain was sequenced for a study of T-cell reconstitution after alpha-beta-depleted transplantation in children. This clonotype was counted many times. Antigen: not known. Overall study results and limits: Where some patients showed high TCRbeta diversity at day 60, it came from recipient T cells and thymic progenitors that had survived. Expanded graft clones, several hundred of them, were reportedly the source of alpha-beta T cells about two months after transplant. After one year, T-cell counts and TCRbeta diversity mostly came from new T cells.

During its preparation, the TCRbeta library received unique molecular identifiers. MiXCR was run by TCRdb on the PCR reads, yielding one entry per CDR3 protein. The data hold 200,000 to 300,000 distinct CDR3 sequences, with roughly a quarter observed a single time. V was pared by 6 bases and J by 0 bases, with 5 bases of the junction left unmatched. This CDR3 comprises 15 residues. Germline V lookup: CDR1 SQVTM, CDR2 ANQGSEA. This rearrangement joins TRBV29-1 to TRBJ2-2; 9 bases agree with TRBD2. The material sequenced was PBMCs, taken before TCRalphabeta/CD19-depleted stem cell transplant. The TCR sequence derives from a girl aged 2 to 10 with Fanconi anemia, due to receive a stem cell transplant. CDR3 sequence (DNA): TGCAGCGTGACCCCTAGCGGGACGAACACCGGGGAGCTGTTTTTT. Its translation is CSVTPSGTNTGELFF.